The 28 T cell receptor beta chains in this list originate from one sample, sequenced in a study of low-dose radiotherapy and immunotherapy resistance in tumors. Primers targeting TRAV and TRBV primed first-strand cDNA, covering alpha and beta chains. Using a constant-region primer together with a V-primer adapter, TCRs were subjected to around 20 PCR cycles of amplification. Each CDR3 protein is one row after TCRdb ran MiXCR on the reads. The repertoire holds 8,500 to 14,000 distinct CDR3 sequences, with about half as singletons. The receptor set was obtained from a human donor with advanced metastatic prostate, ovarian, gallbladder or colorectal cancer (not recorded which). This table probably holds off-target reads from a library built for another chain.

CDR3 in amino acids: CATSIGWDTQYF. In nucleotides, the CDR3 is TGTGCCACCAGCATCGGTTGGGATACGCAGTATTTT. The genes are TRBV15 and TRBJ2-3, with unresolved D. The V gene lost 4 bases and the J gene lost 6 bases, with 8 bases spanning the gap. There are 12 residues in the CDR3. Germline assignment: CDR1 LNHNV and CDR2 YYDKDF (reference sequence).

This clonotype was detected only a few times. The chain combines TRBV20-1 with TRBJ2-3, with 8 bases fitting TRBD2. The CDR3 contains 15 residues. V was pared by 3 bases and J by 2 bases, with 7 bases of the junction left unmatched. Germline V gives CDR1 DFQATT, CDR2 SNEGSKA (reference sequence). The CDR3 loop is CSASGAGGFTDTQYF. The CDR3 nucleotides read TGCAGTGCTAGTGGTGCGGGGGGATTCACAGATACGCAGTATTTT.

CDR3 sequence: CSARPRDVLNTIYF. CDR3 nucleotide sequence: TGCAGTGCTAGGCCCAGGGACGTGTTGAACACCATATATTTT. V is TRBV20-1 and J is TRBJ1-3; D might be TRBD1 (5 bases). Trimming cost V 3 bases and J 7 bases, with 16 bases left between them. From germline, CDR1 is DFQATT and CDR2 SNEGSKA (reference sequence). The CDR3 extends over 14 amino acids.

By share, this clonotype counts as large. The V call is TRBV5-4, the J call TRBJ2-1, with D perhaps matching TRBD2 (6 bases). The V and J ends lost 0 bases and 4 bases respectively, with 14 bases between them. This CDR3 is 16 amino acids long. Germline V CDR1 and CDR2: SGHNT, YYREEE (reference sequence). This CDR3 is CASSLARIAEYNEQFF. In DNA form, the CDR3 reads TGTGCCAGCAGCTTGGCCCGGATAGCGGAGTACAATGAGCAGTTCTTC.

This clonotype showed up just a few times. The germline gene is not matched at one end of the junction; a read error may be the cause. The chain employs TRBV18 and TRBJ1-5; D is ambiguous. The germline V gene has CDR1 KGHSH and CDR2 LQKENI. The CDR3 has 13 residues. The CDR3 reads CASSRAVDQPQHF. The CDR3 DNA reads TGTGCCAGTTCACGGGCAGTGGATCAGCCCCAGCATTTT.

This rearrangement joins TRBV2 to TRBJ1-2; TRBD1 might be the D (6 bases). Trimming removed 6 bases at V and 6 bases at J, with 17 bases between. The germline CDR1 and CDR2 sequences are SNHLY and FYNNEI. CDR3 length equals 14 residues. The CDR3 DNA follows: TGTGCCAGCAGCGCCGGGGGGGGCACCGATGGCTACACCTTC. Its translation is CASSAGGGTDGYTF.

The rearrangement links TRBV13 to TRBJ2-1; 7 bases fit TRBD1. Losses at the gene ends were 4 bases for V and 10 bases for J; bases not matched to a gene: 1. This CDR3 is 11 amino acids long. Germline loops: CDR1 PRHDT, CDR2 FYEKMQ (reference sequence). The CDR3 spells CASSSTGEQFF. In DNA, the CDR3 is TGTGCCAGCAGCTCGACAGGGGAGCAGTTCTTC.

The rearrangement uses TRBV4-1 and TRBJ2-7, with 12 bases identical to TRBD2. Germline V gene data show CDR1 as MGHRA and CDR2 as YSYEKL. The CDR3 contains 16 residues. V was clipped by 0 bases and J by 5 bases; unmatched bases: 5. CDR3 loop: CASSQETSGSGHEQYF. The CDR3 nucleotides are TGCGCCAGCAGCCAAGAGACTAGCGGGAGTGGCCACGAGCAGTACTTC.

This clonotype was counted between two and nine times. This rearrangement joins TRBV11-2 to TRBJ2-7, with 9 bases aligning to TRBD1. CDR3 length equals 16 residues. V shed 7 bases, J shed 2 bases, and the junction held 12 bases outside the gene matches. Per germline, CDR1 SGHAT and CDR2 FQNNGV. CDR3 in DNA: TGTGCCAGCATTCCTCGCGGGACAGGGAGTCCCTACGAGCAGTACTTC. Protein: CASIPRGTGSPYEQYF.

This chain joins TRBV2 and TRBJ2-1, with 7 bases that match TRBD2. The CDR3 is made up of 14 amino acids. Germline lookup yields CDR1 SNHLY and CDR2 FYNNEI. V lost 8 bases, J lost 6 bases, and 10 bases stayed unmatched. The CDR3: CASVRSGASNEQFF. CDR3 DNA sequence: TGTGCCAGCGTTAGGAGCGGGGCCAGCAATGAGCAGTTCTTC.

The chain uses TRBV5-6 and TRBJ2-2, with D maybe TRBD2 (7 bases). The CDR3 runs 18 residues. The V gene lost 0 bases and the J gene lost 5 bases, with 20 bases spanning the gap. From germline, CDR1 is SGHDT and CDR2 YYEEEE. CDR3 sequence: CASSLDRQAGTTTGELFF. The DNA of the CDR3 is TGTGCCAGCAGCTTGGACAGACAGGCGGGGACTACGACCGGGGAGCTGTTTTTT.

The V gene is TRBV3-1, the J gene TRBJ2-7, with D hard to call. CDR3 length equals 15 residues. V was pared by 0 bases and J by 2 bases, with 11 bases between. Germline CDR1 is LGHDT and CDR2 is YNNKEL (reference sequence). The CDR3 protein is CASSQDASTTYEQYF. Here the CDR3 DNA reads TGTGCCAGCAGCCAAGACGCCAGCACCACCTACGAGCAGTACTTC.

The V and J genes are TRBV9 and TRBJ2-3, with TRBD1 identical over 8 bases. The CDR3 totals 16 residues. Trimming removed 2 bases from V and 2 bases from J; junction bases left unmatched: 7. Looked up from germline, CDR1 is SGDLS and CDR2 is YYNGEE. This CDR3 is CASSVGQGLVTDTQYF. DNA for the CDR3: TGTGCCAGCAGCGTCGGACAGGGCCTTGTCACAGATACGCAGTATTTT.

The V and J genes are TRBV18 and TRBJ2-6; TRBD1 agrees at 9 bases. With 8 bases clipped from V and 0 bases from J, the junction kept 8 bases outside the gene matches. This CDR3 comprises 17 residues. From germline, CDR1 is KGHSH and CDR2 LQKENI. CDR3 nucleotides: TGTGCCAGCACGGGACAGGGTCTATCCTCTGGGGCCAACGTCCTGACTTTC. As protein: CASTGQGLSSGANVLTF.

The chain employs TRBV28 and TRBJ2-2; D is unclear. There are 12 residues in the CDR3. The germline V gene encodes CDR1 MDHEN and CDR2 SYDVKM. The V end was cut by 2 bases, the J end by 5 bases, with 3 bases between. The CDR3 is CASSLQTGELFF. CDR3 nucleotides: TGTGCCAGCAGTTTACAGACCGGGGAGCTGTTTTTT.

The chain couples TRBV5-1 to TRBJ2-1; 10 positions match TRBD2. The germline V gene has CDR1 SGHRS and CDR2 YFSETQ. Trimming cost V 2 bases and J 1 base; bases outside gene matches: 3. The CDR3 runs 16 residues. The CDR3 sequence is CASSFFSGGSYNEQFF. CDR3 DNA sequence: TGCGCCAGCAGCTTTTTTAGCGGGGGGTCCTACAATGAGCAGTTCTTC.

This clonotype was recorded a few times. The chain links TRBV13 to TRBJ2-7; 7 bases are a match to TRBD2. Per the germline V gene, CDR1 is PRHDT and CDR2 is FYEKMQ (reference sequence). V gave up 2 bases and J gave up 1 base; unmatched junction bases: 2. This CDR3 spans 14 amino acids. The CDR3 sequence: CASSLSGVSYEQYF. The CDR3 region has the DNA TGTGCCAGCAGCTTAAGCGGGGTTTCCTACGAGCAGTACTTC.

V gene TRBV12-3 or TRBV12-4 combines with J gene TRBJ1-1; D possibly corresponds to TRBD1 (6 bases). The CDR3 is made up of 12 amino acids. V was trimmed by 2 bases and J by 11 bases, leaving 12 bases between them. The CDR3 DNA reads TGTGCCAGCAGTTTAATCAGGGGAGCGGCTTTCTTT. Translated: CASSLIRGAAFF.

This clonotype has more than one count but fewer than ten. The chain carries TRBV7-3 and TRBJ2-7, with D tentatively TRBD1 (8 bases). CDR1 and CDR2 (germline): SGHTA, FQGTGA. This CDR3 has 14 residues. V dropped 5 bases and J dropped 9 bases, with 20 bases sitting between them. This CDR3 reads CASSIYGQGGPQYF. CDR3 DNA sequence: TGTGCCAGCAGCATCTACGGACAGGGAGGGCCGCAGTACTTC.

The V call is TRBV7-3, the J call TRBJ2-6; no reliable D call. The V end lost 5 bases, the J end lost 4 bases, and 21 bases lay between the germline ends. The CDR3 extends over 18 amino acids. Germline V gives CDR1 SGHTA, CDR2 FQGTGA. The DNA of the CDR3 is TGTGCCAGCAGCCCGGACCCGGCCGGTTTGGGGGGGGCCAACGTCCTGACTTTC. This sequence encodes CASSPDPAGLGGANVLTF.

V and J are TRBV10-3 and TRBJ2-3; D gene ambiguous. CDR1 and CDR2 (germline): ENHRY, SYGVKD. CDR3 length: 13 amino acids. Trimming left V 2 bases short and J 3 bases short, with 6 bases between. The CDR3 loop is CAISEPRTDTQYF. The CDR3 DNA reads TGTGCCATCAGTGAGCCCAGGACAGATACGCAGTATTTT.

The chain uses TRBV10-3 and TRBJ2-7; a possible D gene is TRBD1 (6 bases). The CDR3 length is 12 residues. The V end was cut by 2 bases, the J end by 5 bases, with 7 bases between. Germline lookup yields CDR1 ENHRY and CDR2 SYGVKD. CDR3: CAISEGTNEQYF. As DNA, the CDR3 is TGTGCCATCAGTGAGGGGACAAACGAGCAGTACTTC.

In this sample, this clonotype turned up a few times. In DNA, the CDR3 is TGTGCCAGCAGTCAACAGGGGTCCAAAAACATTCAGTACTTC. Translation: CASSQQGSKNIQYF. This sequence joins TRBV2 and TRBJ2-4, with 7 bases that match TRBD1. The CDR3 consists of 14 residues. With 5 bases clipped from V and 2 bases from J, the junction kept 3 bases outside the gene matches. CDR1 is SNHLY and CDR2 is FYNNEI in the germline V gene.

The sample holds one count of this clonotype. In nucleotides, the CDR3 is TGCGCCAGCAGCCCCTGGGACAGGGAAGTGAACTCTGGGGCCAACGTCCTGACTTTC. The encoded protein is CASSPWDREVNSGANVLTF. The V call is TRBV4-3, the J call TRBJ2-6; 9 bases match TRBD1. V dropped 4 bases and J dropped 0; count of bases not matched to a gene: 10. The CDR3 is made up of 19 amino acids. CDR1 LGHNA and CDR2 YSLEER come from the germline V gene.

This clonotype was observed a handful of times. CDR3 in DNA: TGTGCCATCAGTCCAGGAGGAGGGACAGGGTATAGCTACACCTTC. Translating it yields CAISPGGGTGYSYTF. The chain joins TRBV10-3 to TRBJ1-2, with 9 bases matching TRBD1. The CDR3 spans 15 residues. The junction had 13 bases not matched to a gene; V was cut back by 5 bases and J by 9 bases. CDR1 is ENHRY, CDR2 SYGVKD, per germline.

This chain links TRBV9 with TRBJ2-5, with a possible D match to TRBD2 (6 bases). Germline assignment: CDR1 SGDLS and CDR2 YYNGEE. Between the trimmed V and J ends, which lost 0 bases and 7 bases, there was a span of 25 bases. The CDR3 extends over 18 amino acids. In DNA, the CDR3 is TGTGCCAGCAGCGTAGGCTACCGGCCGGGACTGGGGGAGAGGACCCAGTACTTC. It codes for CASSVGYRPGLGERTQYF. The full variable domain, in which reference TRBV9 and TRBJ2-5 provide the parts outside the CDR3, is DSGVTQTPKHLITATGQRVTLRCSPRSGDLSVYWYQQSLDQGLQFLIQYYNGEERAKGNILERFSAQQFPDLHSELNLSSLELGDSALYFCASSVGYRPGLGERTQYFGPGTRLLVL.

J is TRBJ2-2 and V is TRBV4-3; D gene ambiguous. The CDR3 length is 14 residues. Looked up from germline, CDR1 is LGHNA and CDR2 is YSLEER. Trimming took 1 base from V and 7 from J, leaving 10 bases between them. CDR3 sequence reads: CASSQVRYLGELFF. In DNA, the CDR3 is TGCGCCAGCAGCCAAGTAAGATACCTCGGGGAGCTGTTTTTT.

The DNA of the CDR3 is TGTGCCAGCAGCCAAGGCCGGAACACTGAAGCTTTCTTT. Encoded protein: CASSQGRNTEAFF. The rearrangement uses TRBV3-1 and TRBJ1-1; no clear D. Trimming took off 1 base at V and 1 base at J, with 4 bases between the two ends. Germline CDR1 is LGHDT and CDR2 is YNNKEL (reference sequence). This CDR3 has 13 residues.